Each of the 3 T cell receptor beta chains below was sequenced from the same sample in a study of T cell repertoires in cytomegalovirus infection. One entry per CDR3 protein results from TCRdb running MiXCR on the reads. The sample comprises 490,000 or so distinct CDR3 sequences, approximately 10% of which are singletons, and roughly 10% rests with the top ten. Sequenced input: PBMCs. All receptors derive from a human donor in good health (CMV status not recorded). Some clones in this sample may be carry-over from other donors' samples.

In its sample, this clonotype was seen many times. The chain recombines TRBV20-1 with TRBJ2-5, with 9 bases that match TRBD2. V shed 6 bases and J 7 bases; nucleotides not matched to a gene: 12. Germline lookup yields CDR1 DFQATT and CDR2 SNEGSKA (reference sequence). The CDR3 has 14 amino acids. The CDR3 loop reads CSAPGTSWGVTQYF. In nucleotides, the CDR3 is TGCAGTGCCCCCGGGACTAGCTGGGGGGTGACCCAGTACTTC.

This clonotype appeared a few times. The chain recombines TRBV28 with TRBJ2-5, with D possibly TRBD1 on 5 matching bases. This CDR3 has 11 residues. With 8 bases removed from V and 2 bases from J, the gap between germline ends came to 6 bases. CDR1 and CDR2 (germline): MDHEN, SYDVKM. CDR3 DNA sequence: TGTGCCAGCGACAGTCAAGAGACCCAGTACTTC. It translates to CASDSQETQYF.

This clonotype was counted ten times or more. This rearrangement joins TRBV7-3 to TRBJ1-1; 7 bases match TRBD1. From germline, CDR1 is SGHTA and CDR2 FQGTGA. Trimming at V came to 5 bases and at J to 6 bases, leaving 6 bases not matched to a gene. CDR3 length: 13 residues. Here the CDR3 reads CASSLLTGSEAFF. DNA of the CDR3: TGTGCCAGCAGCCTACTGACAGGGTCTGAAGCTTTCTTT.